In its sample, the clone carrying this T cell receptor (beta chain) was seen once. Its antigen is unknown. The data belong to a study of PD-1 blockade in classical Hodgkin lymphoma. Looking at the study overall: Administration of nivolumab to patients was at 3 mg/kg intravenously every 2 weeks.

After autologous stem cell transplantation all patients relapsed, and prior brentuximab vedotin exposure differed between cohorts. J gave up 5 bases and V 0 bases, and 4 bases lay outside the gene matches. CDR1 SGDLS and CDR2 YYNGEE come from the germline V gene. This CDR3 has 15 amino acids. The table came from immunoSEQ multiplex PCR; TCRdb's copy has only in-frame clones and leaves some out. The table lists tens of thousands of clones, 93% of them singletons. General study results and limits: CD4+ but not CD8+ TCR diversity rose significantly by C4D1.

The rearrangement links TRBV9 to TRBJ1-4; 7 bases map to TRBD1. The sequencing here drew on peripheral blood mononuclear cells (PBMCs), taken at baseline. The sequence was obtained from a human donor with classical Hodgkin lymphoma. The CDR3 nucleotides are TGTGCCAGCAGCGTAGGCGAACAGGGGAATGAAAAACTGTTTTTT. Translating gives CASSVGEQGNEKLFF.